Sequencing of this TCR beta chain was carried out in a study of shared clonotypes between healthy human individuals. Study context: Each donor had three CD4 naive, three CD4 memory, two CD8 naive and one CD8 memory plate.

Using immunoSEQ multiplex PCR, the repertoire was profiled, and TCRdb retains in-frame clones only, with some absent. Of about 2 million clones listed, about 94% are singletons. This CDR3 region has 15 residues. Losses at the gene ends were 3 bases for V and 2 bases for J; bases not matched to a gene: 5. Germline CDR1 reads WSHSY; CDR2 reads SAAADI. General study results and limits: An expected dependence of interdonor clonotype sharing on sequencing depth was noted.

CD45RO-negative CD8 cells positively selected for CCR7 made up the naive population, which excluded terminally differentiated effector memory CD45RA+ cells. Each of the donors was a healthy adult who was HIV-negative and had not had a recent acute infection or vaccination. With regard to this clone: What it binds is unknown.

This TCR was recovered from a man between 18 and 29 years old in good health. Sequencing was done on a sample of naive CD8+ T cells sorted from blood. The chain employs TRBV10-2 and TRBJ1-2; 8 nucleotides agree with TRBD1. CDR3 nucleotide sequence: TGCGCCAGCAGTGATTGGACAGGGACGAACTATGGCTACACCTTC. It is translated as CASSDWTGTNYGYTF.